A single sample gave rise to the 18 T cell receptor beta chains below, sequenced in a study of CD4 T cells in relation to SARS-CoV-2 and coronaviruses. These receptors are not linked to any known antigen. Using immunoSEQ multiplex PCR, the repertoire was profiled, and TCRdb retains in-frame clones only, with some absent. The sample has some 40,000 clones, over 60% seen once; the top ten hold about a fifth. The sample was memory CD4+ T cells from PBMCs, cultured in vitro. The receptors here all came from an adult with COVID-19.

V gene TRBV28 combines with J gene TRBJ2-7, with 12 bases fitting TRBD1. V lost 8 bases and J lost 3; bases outside the gene matches: 5. CDR3 length: 14 residues. From germline, CDR1 is MDHEN and CDR2 SYDVKM. In nucleotides, the CDR3 is TGTGCCAGCCTTGGGACAGGGGGCCTCTACGAGCAGTACTTC. Encoded protein: CASLGTGGLYEQYF.

The V and J genes are TRBV5-5 and TRBJ2-1; a possible D gene is TRBD2 (5 bases). This CDR3 spans 15 amino acids. Germline values: CDR1 SGHKS, CDR2 YYEKEE (reference sequence). V was cut by 0 bases and J by 5 bases, with 12 bases left in between. The CDR3 DNA reads TGTGCCAGCAGCTTGGGGTCGAGGGCCAACAATGAGCAGTTCTTC. Its protein product is CASSLGSRANNEQFF.

In its sample, this clone was seen once. CDR3 nucleotide sequence: TGTGCCAGCTCACCGGGACAGGGCGACGAGCAGTACTTC. Translation gives CASSPGQGDEQYF. This sequence joins TRBV18 and TRBJ2-7; TRBD1 aligns across 9 bases. The V segment lost 3 bases and the J segment 5 bases; nucleotides outside the gene matches: 2. The CDR3 spans 13 residues. Looked up from germline, CDR1 is KGHSH and CDR2 is LQKENI.

The chain combines TRBV4-2 with TRBJ2-1, with 12 bases identical to TRBD2. This CDR3 is 19 amino acids long. V lost 3 bases, J lost 1 base, and 10 bases stayed unmatched. Per the germline V gene, CDR1 is LGHNA and CDR2 is YNFKEQ. CDR3 loop: CASSQMGLAGAGSYNEQFF. CDR3 nucleotides: TGTGCCAGCAGCCAGATGGGACTAGCGGGTGCTGGGTCCTACAATGAGCAGTTCTTC.

The chain carries TRBV7-2 and TRBJ2-1; D is unresolved. Trimming removed 3 bases at V and 8 bases at J, with 14 bases between. The CDR3 runs 14 residues. Looked up from germline, CDR1 is SGHTA and CDR2 is FQGNSA. The CDR3 sequence: CASSFNPPPYEQFF. In DNA, the CDR3 is TGTGCCAGCAGCTTCAACCCCCCCCCGTATGAGCAGTTCTTC.

This clone was picked up one time. A junction boundary mismatches the germline segment, possibly from a read error. The CDR3 DNA is TGTGCCACCAGTGATACCCGGACTAGCGGGAGGGCGTACATTGAGCAGTTCTTC. Translation gives CATSDTRTSGRAYIEQFF. The J gene is TRBJ2-1, the V gene TRBV24-1; TRBD2 agrees at 15 bases. The germline CDR1 and CDR2 sequences are KGHDR and SFDVKD. The CDR3 contains 18 residues.

This clone was observed once. The J gene is TRBJ2-5, the V gene TRBV28; D may be TRBD1 or TRBD2 (5 bases each). The germline V gene encodes CDR1 MDHEN and CDR2 SYDVKM. V lost 3 bases to trimming and J lost 6 bases, with 11 bases between them. This CDR3 has 13 amino acids. CDR3 loop: CASSFGAVKTQYF. In DNA, the CDR3 is TGTGCCAGCAGTTTCGGGGCGGTGAAGACCCAGTACTTC.

The chain is built from TRBV7-2 and TRBJ2-7, with D maybe TRBD2 (6 bases). Trimming shortened V by 2 bases and J by 2 bases, and 22 bases separated the two germline ends. The germline V gene has CDR1 SGHTA and CDR2 FQGNSA. The CDR3 sequence is 18 residues long. The CDR3 DNA sequence: TGTGCCAGCAGCTTACCGGTGTCGGGGGAAAATTTCGCCTACGAGCAGTACTTC. This translates into CASSLPVSGENFAYEQYF.

This chain joins TRBV11-2 and TRBJ2-7, with D perhaps TRBD1 (5 bases). CDR1 is SGHAT, CDR2 FQNNGV, per germline. The CDR3 spans 15 residues. V shed 2 bases and J shed 4 bases, with 15 bases lying between them. The CDR3 is CASSLMGGHFYEQYF. CDR3 nucleotides: TGTGCCAGCAGCTTAATGGGCGGACACTTTTACGAGCAGTACTTC.

This chain connects TRBV6-6 to TRBJ1-1; D unresolved. In germline, CDR1 is MNHNY, CDR2 SVGAGI (reference sequence). The CDR3 totals 14 residues. V shed 5 bases and J shed 8 bases, with 18 bases lying between them. CDR3 nucleotides: TGTGCCAGCAGTCGATCCTCGCCCCGCTCCGAAGCTTTCTTT. Protein: CASSRSSPRSEAFF.

This clone was picked up a small number of times. The chain links TRBV7-8 to TRBJ1-5, with a weak D call TRBD1 (5 bases). The CDR3 covers 15 residues. Trimming took off 1 base at V and 2 bases at J, with 9 bases between the two ends. CDR1 and CDR2 from the germline V gene are SGHVS and FQNEAQ. The CDR3 protein is CASSLVGGGNQPQHF. The CDR3 coding sequence is TGTGCCAGCAGCTTAGTCGGGGGGGGCAATCAGCCCCAGCATTTT.

This rearrangement joins TRBV6-1 to TRBJ2-5, with D possibly being TRBD1 (6 bases). Germline CDR1 reads MNHNS; CDR2 reads SASEGT. V lost 1 base, J lost 4 bases, and 13 bases lay in between. CDR3 size: 15 residues. The DNA of the CDR3 is TGTGCCAGCAGTGAAGGGCAGGGGTTAAGAGAGACCCAGTACTTC. Protein product: CASSEGQGLRETQYF.

This chain connects TRBV7-8 to TRBJ2-7; weak D call: TRBD2 (5 bases). Trimming took off 2 bases at V and 3 bases at J, with 17 bases between the two ends. The CDR3 spans 16 residues. CDR1 is SGHVS, CDR2 FQNEAQ, per germline. CDR3 DNA sequence: TGTGCCAGCAGCTTAAGACCGCGGGTCGGAGTCTACGAGCAGTACTTC. It encodes CASSLRPRVGVYEQYF.

This chain links TRBV7-2 with TRBJ2-3; a weak D match, TRBD1 (5 bases). V was clipped by 3 bases and J by 5 bases, with 9 bases between them. CDR1 SGHTA and CDR2 FQGNSA come from the germline V gene. The CDR3 has 13 residues. CDR3 nucleotide sequence: TGTGCCAGCAGCTTGGGGCCGGAAGATACGCAGTATTTT. Its protein is CASSLGPEDTQYF.

This chain uses TRBV18 with TRBJ1-3; D remains ambiguous. The CDR3 loop spans 16 amino acids. The germline V gene encodes CDR1 KGHSH and CDR2 LQKENI. V shed 2 bases and J shed 0 bases, with 11 bases lying between them. Written as DNA, the CDR3 is TGTGCCAGCTCACCATCCCGACTGACCTCTGGAAACACCATATATTTT. Translated: CASSPSRLTSGNTIYF.

This clone was counted between two and nine times. The CDR3 DNA is TGTGCCAGCAGTTCCTTGGACAGGTATGGCTACACCTTC. Its translation is CASSSLDRYGYTF. The chain carries TRBV12-3 or TRBV12-4 and TRBJ1-2, with 7 bases matching TRBD1. The junction had 4 bases not matched to a gene; V was cut back by 4 bases and J by 5 bases. This CDR3 region has 13 residues.

The chain uses TRBV2 and TRBJ2-7, with 10 bases lining up with TRBD2. Germline-derived CDR1 and CDR2 are SNHLY and FYNNEI. Trimming removed 4 bases from V and 2 bases from J; junction bases left unmatched: 2. The CDR3 has 14 amino acids. CDR3 loop: CASSVTSGPYEQYF. In DNA form, the CDR3 reads TGTGCCAGCAGTGTGACTAGCGGGCCCTACGAGCAGTACTTC. Looking up the rest from reference TRBV2 and TRBJ2-7 gives the full variable domain: EPEVTQTPSHQVTQMGQEVILRCVPISNHLYFYWYRQILGQKVEFLVSFYNNEISEKSEIFDDQFSVERPDGSNFTLKIRSTKLEDSAMYFCASSVTSGPYEQYFGPGTRLTVT.

The CDR3, as DNA: TGCGCCAGCAGCTTGGGTCTAGATTCCGAGACCCAGTACTTC. Translating it yields CASSLGLDSETQYF. The chain recombines TRBV5-1 with TRBJ2-5; no reliable D call. The CDR3 has 14 amino acids. The germline V gene encodes CDR1 SGHRS and CDR2 YFSETQ. V was clipped by 0 bases and J by 5 bases, with 11 bases between them.